A single sample gave rise to the 3 T cell receptor beta chains below, sequenced in a study of T cell responses to AZD1222 COVID-19 vaccine. Using immunoSEQ multiplex PCR, the repertoire was profiled, and TCRdb retains in-frame clones only, with some absent. The data show about 67,000 clones, roughly 80% seen once. The sequencing here drew on peripheral blood, taken on day 0 of AZD1222 vaccination. These receptors came from an adult in good health.

This clone has only one observation. The chain recombines TRBV15 with TRBJ1-2, with 7 bases identical to TRBD1. Germline CDR1 LNHNV, CDR2 YYDKDF (reference sequence). Unmatched junction bases numbered 6, after V lost 0 bases and J lost 5 bases. The CDR3 consists of 15 residues. DNA of the CDR3: TGTGCCACCAGCAGAGATAGTGGGGACAGATATGGCTACACCTTC. Translation gives CATSRDSGDRYGYTF. Full variable domain (outside the CDR3, taken from reference TRBV15 and TRBJ1-2): DAMVIQNPRYQVTQFGKPVTLSCSQTLNHNVMYWYQQKSSQAPKLLFHYYDKDFNNEADTPDNFQSRRPNTSFCFLDIRSPGLGDTAMYLCATSRDSGDRYGYTFGSGTRLTVV.

The V and J genes are TRBV7-2 and TRBJ2-7; 11 positions match TRBD2. The J segment lost 5 bases and the V segment lost 0 bases, leaving 6 bases of the junction unmatched. The CDR3 is made up of 16 amino acids. Germline V lookup: CDR1 SGHTA, CDR2 FQGNSA. The CDR3 nucleotides read TGTGCCAGCAGCTTAGCGTTTAGCGGGGGGGCGAACGAGCAGTACTTC. Protein product: CASSLAFSGGANEQYF.

The genes are TRBV3-1 (or the pseudogene TRBV3-2) and TRBJ1-6; the D gene is possibly TRBD1 (5 bases). Germline-derived CDR1 and CDR2 are LGHDT and YNNKEL (reference sequence). This CDR3 comprises 15 residues. Trimming stripped 0 bases from V and 6 bases from J, with 9 bases between. CDR3 region: CASSQEVGVNSPLHF. DNA of the CDR3: TGTGCCAGCAGCCAAGAGGTAGGGGTTAATTCACCCCTCCACTTT.